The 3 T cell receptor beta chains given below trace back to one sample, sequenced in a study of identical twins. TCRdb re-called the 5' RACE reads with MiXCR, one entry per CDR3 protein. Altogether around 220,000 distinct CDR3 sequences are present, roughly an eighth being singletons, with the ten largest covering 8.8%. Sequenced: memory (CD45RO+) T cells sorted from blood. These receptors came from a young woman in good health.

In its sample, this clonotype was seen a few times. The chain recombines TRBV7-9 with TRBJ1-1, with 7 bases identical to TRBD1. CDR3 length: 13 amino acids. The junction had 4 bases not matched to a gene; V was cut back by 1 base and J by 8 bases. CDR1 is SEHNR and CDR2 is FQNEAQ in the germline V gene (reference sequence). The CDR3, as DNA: TGTGCCAGCAGCTTAGTGGGGGACAGCGAAGCTTTCTTT. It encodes CASSLVGDSEAFF.

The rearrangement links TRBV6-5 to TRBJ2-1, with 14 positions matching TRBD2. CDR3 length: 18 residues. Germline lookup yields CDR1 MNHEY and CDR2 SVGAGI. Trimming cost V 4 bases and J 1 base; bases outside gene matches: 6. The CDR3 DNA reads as TGTGCCAGCAGTTTCGGGACTAGCGGGAGTTTATCCTACAATGAGCAGTTCTTC. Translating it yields CASSFGTSGSLSYNEQFF.

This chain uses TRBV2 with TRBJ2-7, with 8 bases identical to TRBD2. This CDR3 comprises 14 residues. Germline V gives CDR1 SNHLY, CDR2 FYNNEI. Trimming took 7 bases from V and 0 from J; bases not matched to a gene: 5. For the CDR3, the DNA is TGTGCCAGCATGGGGCGGGGGGCCTCCTACGAGCAGTACTTC. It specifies CASMGRGASYEQYF.